This entry lists 5 T cell receptor beta chains sequenced from one sample in a study of cytomegalovirus exposure and HLA in healthy donors. The study ran its PCR with 60 Vbeta and 13 Jbeta primers. Profiling relied on immunoSEQ multiplex PCR, and the TCRdb table lists in-frame clones only, not all of them. The sample carries over 150,000 clones, less than 85% recorded once. The sequencing sample was made of PBMCs. Every receptor here comes from a man aged 35-49 years in good health and CMV-seronegative.

The chain recombines TRBV6-1 with TRBJ1-5; D unclear. V dropped 3 bases and J dropped 4 bases, with 7 bases sitting between them. The germline V gene has CDR1 MNHNS and CDR2 SASEGT. The CDR3 totals 13 residues. As DNA, the CDR3 is TGTGCCAGCAGTGAGTTGGAGAATCAGCCCCAGCATTTT. This encodes CASSELENQPQHF.

The V and J genes are TRBV9 and TRBJ2-2, with TRBD2 matching over 8 bases. Trimming took 4 bases from V and 1 from J; bases not matched to a gene: 6. This CDR3 has 16 amino acids. Germline V gives CDR1 SGDLS, CDR2 YYNGEE. The CDR3 nucleotides read TGTGCCAGCAGCCCGATAAGCGGGGGGAACACCGGGGAGCTGTTTTTT. Translating gives CASSPISGGNTGELFF.

The chain is built from TRBV5-1 and TRBJ2-5; D may be TRBD1 (6 bases). Germline V gene lookup returns CDR1 SGHRS and CDR2 YFSETQ. With 5 bases removed from V and 0 bases from J, the gap between germline ends came to 17 bases. The CDR3 loop spans 16 amino acids. The CDR3 DNA reads TGCGCCAGCAGACTTAGGGGGAGACAGTACCAAGAGACCCAGTACTTC. This translates into CASRLRGRQYQETQYF.

This clone has more than one count but fewer than ten. This rearrangement joins TRBV29-1 to TRBJ2-1, with D uncertain. The CDR3 loop spans 12 amino acids. V was clipped by 7 bases and J by 9 bases, with 16 bases between them. The germline V gene encodes CDR1 SQVTM and CDR2 ANQGSEA. CDR3 DNA sequence: TGCAGCGGAGTGGTCATAGCCGGTGAGCAGTTCTTC. It is translated as CSGVVIAGEQFF.

The rearrangement links TRBV30 to TRBJ2-7; 8 bases agree with TRBD1. CDR3 size: 13 residues. The germline V gene encodes CDR1 GTSNPN and CDR2 SVGIG (reference sequence). V lost 3 bases to trimming and J lost 4 bases; unmatched junction nucleotides: 5. This chain's CDR3 is CAWRTGGRYEQYF. CDR3 in DNA: TGTGCCTGGAGAACAGGGGGGAGGTACGAGCAGTACTTC.